The T cell receptor (beta chain) under discussion was sequenced for a study of T cell repertoires in cytomegalovirus infection. For the study at large: Evidence of both CMV infection and a matching HLA type came from public TCR beta signatures.

Study conclusions and caveats: What dominated the ex vivo response were HLA-C-restricted CMV-specific TCR beta clonotypes. Summed frequency of public TCR beta families distinguished CMV carriers with the relevant HLA.

The CDR3 totals 15 residues. Germline V gene data show CDR1 as SNHLY and CDR2 as FYNNEI. Using its own MiXCR run on the reads, TCRdb lists one record per CDR3 protein. The sample carries over 300,000 distinct CDR3 sequences, approximately 9.5% recorded once. Details on this clonotype: Its specificity is not known. Just one base apart from a much larger clone, this may be a read error.

Input material: PBMCs. The sequence was obtained from a human donor in good health (CMV status not recorded). Some clones in this sample may be carry-over from other donors' samples. V gene TRBV2 combines with J gene TRBJ2-4, with D uncertain. CDR3 in amino acids: CARNRRSISKSIQYF. The CDR3 nucleotides read TGTGCCAGGAACCGTCGAAGTATCTCCAAAAGCATTCAGTACTTC.